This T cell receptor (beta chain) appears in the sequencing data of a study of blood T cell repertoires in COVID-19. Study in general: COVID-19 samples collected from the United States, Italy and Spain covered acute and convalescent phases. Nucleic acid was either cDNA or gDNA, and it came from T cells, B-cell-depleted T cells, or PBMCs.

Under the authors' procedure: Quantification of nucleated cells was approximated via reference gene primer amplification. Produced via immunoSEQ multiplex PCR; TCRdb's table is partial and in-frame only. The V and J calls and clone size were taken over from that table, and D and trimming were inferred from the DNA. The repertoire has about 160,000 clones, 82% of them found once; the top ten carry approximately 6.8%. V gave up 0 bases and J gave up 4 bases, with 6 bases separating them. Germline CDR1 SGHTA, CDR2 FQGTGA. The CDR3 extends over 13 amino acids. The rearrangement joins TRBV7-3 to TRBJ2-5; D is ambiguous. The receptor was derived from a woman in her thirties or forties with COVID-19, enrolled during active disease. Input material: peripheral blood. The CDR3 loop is CASSLTPPETQYF. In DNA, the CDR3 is TGTGCCAGCAGCTTAACCCCTCCAGAGACCCAGTACTTC.